One and the same sample provided the 24 T cell receptor beta chains below, sequenced in a study of blood T cell repertoires in COVID-19. The table came from immunoSEQ multiplex PCR; TCRdb's copy has only in-frame clones and leaves some out. The sample includes about 280,000 clones, approximately 88% seen only once; the top ten take approximately 1%. Source material: PBMCs or T cells enriched from blood (not recorded which). All receptors derive from a woman in her twenties or thirties who had recovered from COVID-19.

The rearrangement joins TRBV6-5 to TRBJ2-1, with D possibly matching TRBD2 (6 bases). Looked up from germline, CDR1 is MNHEY and CDR2 is SVGAGI. Trimming removed 6 bases from V and 6 bases from J, with 15 bases in between. The length of the CDR3 is 14 residues. The CDR3 protein is CASRRSGAINEQFF. CDR3 DNA sequence: TGTGCCAGCAGGCGCTCGGGAGCGATCAATGAGCAGTTCTTC.

The chain links TRBV7-9 to TRBJ1-1, with a tentative D call TRBD1 (5 bases). Germline assignment: CDR1 SEHNR and CDR2 FQNEAQ (reference sequence). The CDR3 is 14 amino acids. V was shortened by 3 bases and J by 1 base, with 9 bases between the two germline ends. The CDR3 coding sequence is TGTGCCAGCAGCTTCAGGGTCCAGAACACTGAAGCTTTCTTT. Residues: CASSFRVQNTEAFF.

The chain has TRBV9 and TRBJ1-6; D is unclear. Germline values: CDR1 SGDLS, CDR2 YYNGEE. The length of the CDR3 is 14 residues. The V gene lost 4 bases and the J gene lost 8 bases, with 13 bases spanning the gap. The CDR3 region is CASSPSSRDSPLHF. The CDR3 DNA reads as TGTGCCAGCAGCCCCTCGTCTCGGGATTCACCCCTCCACTTT.

This chain links TRBV28 with TRBJ1-1; possibly TRBD1 for D (5 bases). The CDR3 runs to 15 residues. V was pared by 5 bases and J by 2 bases, with 15 bases between. Germline CDR1 reads MDHEN; CDR2 reads SYDVKM. In nucleotides, the CDR3 is TGTGCCAGCAGTCTTGCGGGGGGGACTAACACTGAAGCTTTCTTT. This sequence encodes CASSLAGGTNTEAFF.

DNA of the CDR3: TGTGCCAGCAGCTTGGGGGGGCGGAGGGAGCAGTTCTTC. This translates into CASSLGGRREQFF. The chain employs TRBV7-8 and TRBJ2-1; D perhaps matches TRBD2 (7 bases). The CDR3 has 13 amino acids. Germline V lookup: CDR1 SGHVS, CDR2 FQNEAQ. V was shortened by 3 bases and J by 10 bases, with 13 bases between the two germline ends.

V gene TRBV19 combines with J gene TRBJ2-2; D perhaps matches TRBD1 (6 bases). Trimming took 3 bases from V and 2 from J, leaving 13 bases between them. The CDR3 length is 16 residues. CDR1 and CDR2 (germline): LNHDA, SQIVND (reference sequence). The CDR3 loop is CASSIPARGNTGELFF. The CDR3 DNA sequence: TGTGCCAGTAGTATCCCTGCCAGGGGAAACACCGGGGAGCTGTTTTTT. Supplemented by reference TRBV19 and TRBJ2-2, the full variable domain reads DGGITQSPKYLFRKEGQNVTLSCEQNLNHDAMYWYRQDPGQGLRLIYYSQIVNDFQKGDIAEGYSVSREKKESFPLTVTSAQKNPTAFYLCASSIPARGNTGELFFGEGSRLTVL.

The J gene is TRBJ1-5, the V gene TRBV19; 9 positions match TRBD1. Germline V gene data show CDR1 as LNHDA and CDR2 as SQIVND (reference sequence). V trimming: 9 bases; J trimming: 1 base; junction bases outside the gene matches: 7. This CDR3 spans 15 amino acids. CDR3 sequence: CASHGGQGSNQPQHF. The CDR3, as DNA: TGTGCCAGCCATGGAGGACAGGGGAGCAATCAGCCCCAGCATTTT. Full variable domain (outside the CDR3, taken from reference TRBV19 and TRBJ1-5): DGGITQSPKYLFRKEGQNVTLSCEQNLNHDAMYWYRQDPGQGLRLIYYSQIVNDFQKGDIAEGYSVSREKKESFPLTVTSAQKNPTAFYLCASHGGQGSNQPQHFGDGTRLSIL.

This chain uses TRBV2 with TRBJ1-1; 7 bases line up with TRBD1. Germline lookup yields CDR1 SNHLY and CDR2 FYNNEI. The CDR3 totals 14 residues. V dropped 6 bases and J dropped 1; count of bases not matched to a gene: 5. DNA of the CDR3: TGTGCCAGCAGGGCACAGGGGCGGAACACTGAAGCTTTCTTT. Translation: CASRAQGRNTEAFF.

This clone is a singleton in its sample. V usage is TRBV2 and J usage is TRBJ2-7, with 7 bases lining up with TRBD1. CDR1 is SNHLY and CDR2 is FYNNEI in the germline V gene. Trimming cost V 4 bases and J 3 bases; bases outside gene matches: 9. The CDR3 sequence is 15 residues long. CDR3 coding DNA: TGTGCCAGCAGTGGATCTGGGGACAGATACTACGAGCAGTACTTC. It encodes CASSGSGDRYYEQYF.

This clone has only a few counts. The V and J genes are TRBV7-3 and TRBJ1-6; D ambiguous. With 6 bases removed from V and 9 bases from J, the gap between germline ends came to 12 bases. The CDR3 covers 13 residues. Germline V lookup: CDR1 SGHTA, CDR2 FQGTGA. This chain's CDR3 is CASSLNAISPLHF. CDR3 nucleotide sequence: TGTGCCAGCAGTCTAAACGCTATTTCACCCCTCCACTTT.

The chain recombines TRBV12-3 or TRBV12-4 with TRBJ1-5; TRBD1 agrees at 8 bases. CDR3 length: 13 residues. V dropped 3 bases and J dropped 7; count of bases not matched to a gene: 2. CDR3 sequence (DNA): TGTGCCAGCAGTTTGGGGACAGGCCAGCCCCAGCATTTT. Its translation: CASSLGTGQPQHF.

The genes are TRBV9 and TRBJ2-1; D is unresolved. The CDR3 loop spans 14 amino acids. Trimming shortened V by 0 bases and J by 8 bases, and 12 bases separated the two germline ends. Germline CDR1 and CDR2: SGDLS and YYNGEE. The CDR3 region is CASSVVSSSDEQFF. The DNA for the CDR3 is TGTGCCAGCAGCGTAGTGAGTAGTTCGGATGAGCAGTTCTTC. Complete variable domain (other parts from reference TRBV9 and TRBJ2-1): DSGVTQTPKHLITATGQRVTLRCSPRSGDLSVYWYQQSLDQGLQFLIQYYNGEERAKGNILERFSAQQFPDLHSELNLSSLELGDSALYFCASSVVSSSDEQFFGPGTRLTVL.

V usage is TRBV2 and J usage is TRBJ2-1; possibly TRBD1 for D (5 bases). The CDR3 covers 13 residues. CDR1 and CDR2 (germline): SNHLY, FYNNEI. V dropped 2 bases and J dropped 6 bases, with 8 bases sitting between them. CDR3 residues: CASSEQGGNEQFF. For the CDR3, the DNA is TGTGCCAGCAGTGAACAGGGCGGCAATGAGCAGTTCTTC.

The J gene is TRBJ2-5, the V gene TRBV5-4; 11 nucleotides align to TRBD2. CDR3 length: 18 residues. From germline, CDR1 is SGHNT and CDR2 YYREEE (reference sequence). Losses at the gene ends were 3 bases for V and 5 bases for J; bases not matched to a gene: 15. CDR3 nucleotide sequence: TGTGCCAGCAGCTCCCCTCGTGGTAGCGGGAGGGCCGCGGAGACCCAGTACTTC. Residues: CASSSPRGSGRAAETQYF. The full variable domain, completed using reference TRBV5-4 and TRBJ2-5, is ETGVTQSPTHLIKTRGQQVTLRCSSQSGHNTVSWYQQALGQGPQFIFQYYREEENGRGNFPPRFSGLQFPNYSSELNVNALELDDSALYLCASSSPRGSGRAAETQYFGPGTRLLVL.

The chain carries TRBV4-3 and TRBJ1-3, with D hard to call. Per the germline V gene, CDR1 is LGHNA and CDR2 is YSLEER. The CDR3 sequence is 16 residues long. V was shortened by 1 base and J by 0 bases, with 10 bases between the two germline ends. CDR3 residues: CASSQVWEDSGNTIYF. In DNA form, the CDR3 reads TGCGCCAGCAGCCAAGTGTGGGAGGACTCTGGAAACACCATATATTTT.

This sequence joins TRBV5-4 and TRBJ1-3, with D unclear. Trimming shortened V by 0 bases and J by 7 bases, and 8 bases separated the two germline ends. The germline CDR1 and CDR2 sequences are SGHNT and YYREEE (reference sequence). The CDR3 length is 13 residues. The chain's CDR3 is CASSLGGFNTIYF. DNA of the CDR3: TGTGCCAGCAGCTTGGGCGGTTTTAACACCATATATTTT.

The gene calls are TRBV25-1 and TRBJ1-1, with D unresolved. The V gene's germline CDR1 is MGHDK and CDR2 SYGVNS. The CDR3 runs 17 residues. V lost 4 bases, J lost 4 bases, and 22 bases lay in between. CDR3 residues: CASSALGVRGSSTEAFF. CDR3 nucleotides: TGTGCCAGCAGTGCCCTCGGTGTGAGAGGGAGTTCCACTGAAGCTTTCTTT. The variable domain in full, with the rest retrieved from reference TRBV25-1 and TRBJ1-1, is EADIYQTPRYLVIGTGKKITLECSQTMGHDKMYWYQQDPGMELHLIHYSYGVNSTEKGDLSSESTVSRIRTEHFPLTLESARPSHTSQYLCASSALGVRGSSTEAFFGQGTRLTVV.

The V call is TRBV19, the J call TRBJ1-2; 7 nucleotides line up with TRBD1. Germline V gene sequence: CDR1 LNHDA, CDR2 SQIVND (reference sequence). The length of the CDR3 is 12 residues. V was clipped by 2 bases and J by 8 bases; unmatched bases: 2. Here the CDR3 reads CASSISGGGYTF. The CDR3, as DNA: TGTGCCAGTAGTATATCAGGGGGGGGCTACACCTTC.

The rearrangement uses TRBV2 and TRBJ2-7; a possible D gene is TRBD2 (6 bases). The germline V and J ends were trimmed by 5 bases and 1 base, with 18 bases remaining between them. Germline lookup yields CDR1 SNHLY and CDR2 FYNNEI. The CDR3 spans 16 residues. Here the CDR3 reads CASSLPGRRVSYEQYF. The CDR3 nucleotides read TGTGCCAGCAGTCTCCCGGGCAGGAGGGTATCCTACGAGCAGTACTTC.

The rearrangement uses TRBV4-1 and TRBJ2-7, with 7 bases identical to TRBD1. This CDR3 region has 16 residues. Losses at the gene ends were 2 bases for V and 3 bases for J; bases not matched to a gene: 10. Germline V gene sequence: CDR1 MGHRA, CDR2 YSYEKL. The CDR3 nucleotides are TGCGCCAGCAGCCAACCATCAGACAGGGACAGCTACGAGCAGTACTTC. Residues: CASSQPSDRDSYEQYF.

The genes are TRBV19 and TRBJ1-2; 7 bases fit TRBD1. V dropped 0 bases and J dropped 6; count of bases not matched to a gene: 31. CDR1 and CDR2 from the germline V gene are LNHDA and SQIVND (reference sequence). CDR3 length equals 23 residues. In DNA form, the CDR3 reads TGTGCCAGTAGTATAGAATTCGATATCCTTTTTGAGTCAGGGGGAAATGTGACGGATGGCTACACCTTC. Protein product: CASSIEFDILFESGGNVTDGYTF.

The chain recombines TRBV11-2 with TRBJ2-1; D uncertain. Germline assignment: CDR1 SGHAT and CDR2 FQNNGV. V lost 0 bases to trimming and J lost 4 bases, with 10 bases between them. The CDR3 totals 15 residues. The CDR3 DNA follows: TGTGCCAGCAGCTTAGATCCCCAGATATACAATGAGCAGTTCTTC. Amino acid sequence: CASSLDPQIYNEQFF.

This chain joins TRBV28 and TRBJ2-5; D might be TRBD1 (5 bases). The germline V gene encodes CDR1 MDHEN and CDR2 SYDVKM. The CDR3 has 14 residues. V was pared by 3 bases and J by 2 bases, with 10 bases between. The CDR3 bases are TGTGCCAGCAGTTTGACAGCCTTTCAAGAGACCCAGTACTTC. Its translation is CASSLTAFQETQYF.

This clone was counted a single time. The rearrangement links TRBV7-2 to TRBJ1-4; unclear D gene. Looked up from germline, CDR1 is SGHTA and CDR2 is FQGNSA. V lost 0 bases and J lost 0, with 8 bases in between. The CDR3 loop spans 16 amino acids. CDR3 loop: CASSLAPYATNEKLFF. In DNA form, the CDR3 reads TGTGCCAGCAGCTTAGCTCCGTATGCAACTAATGAAAAACTGTTTTTT.